Below are 9 T cell receptor beta chains sequenced from a single sample in a study of blood T cell repertoires in COVID-19. Profiling relied on immunoSEQ multiplex PCR, and the TCRdb table lists in-frame clones only, not all of them. The table shows about 50,000 clones, with 65% to 90% occurring only once. Sequencing input: peripheral blood. The receptor set was obtained from a woman aged 55-75 years with acute or convalescent COVID-19.

This chain connects TRBV7-3 to TRBJ2-5, with TRBD2 identical over 7 bases. CDR3 size: 16 residues. The V and J ends lost 1 base and 5 bases, in that order; junction bases with no gene match: 10. Germline-derived CDR1 and CDR2 are SGHTA and FQGTGA. The CDR3 DNA reads as TGTGCCAGCAGCTTAAGCGGGACTACCTCGGGGGAGACCCAGTACTTC. Translation gives CASSLSGTTSGETQYF.

This clone was seen only once. This sequence joins TRBV11-2 and TRBJ1-3; 7 bases map to TRBD1. Germline CDR1 and CDR2: SGHAT and FQNNGV. Losses at the gene ends were 5 bases for V and 5 bases for J; bases not matched to a gene: 6. The CDR3 length is 14 residues. The CDR3 region is CASSQTGTRNTIYF. In DNA, the CDR3 is TGTGCCAGCAGCCAGACAGGGACGAGAAACACCATATATTTT. Variable domain in full (rest from reference TRBV11-2 and TRBJ1-3): EAGVAQSPRYKIIEKRQSVAFWCNPISGHATLYWYQQILGQGPKLLIQFQNNGVVDDSQLPKDRFSAERLKGVDSTLKIQPAKLEDSAVYLCASSQTGTRNTIYFGEGSWLTVV.

V and J are TRBV9 and TRBJ2-7; D is possibly TRBD1 (6 bases). In germline, CDR1 is SGDLS, CDR2 YYNGEE. Trimming cost V 4 bases and J 1 base, with 21 bases left between them. The CDR3 sequence is 17 residues long. This CDR3 reads CASSPRSSEDSSYEQYF. The CDR3 DNA follows: TGTGCCAGCAGCCCAAGATCTTCCGAGGACAGTTCCTACGAGCAGTACTTC.

The V call is TRBV7-9, the J call TRBJ1-2; a possible D gene is TRBD1 (6 bases). The germline V gene encodes CDR1 SEHNR and CDR2 FQNEAQ (reference sequence). The germline V and J ends were trimmed by 5 bases and 6 bases, with 13 bases remaining between them. The CDR3 is made up of 13 amino acids. CDR3: CASSRGGGNGYTF. In DNA, the CDR3 is TGTGCCAGCAGCAGGGGAGGGGGTAATGGCTACACCTTC.

This chain links TRBV2 with TRBJ1-5; D unclear. In germline, CDR1 is SNHLY, CDR2 FYNNEI. The CDR3 contains 10 residues. Between the trimmed V and J ends, which lost 3 bases and 15 bases, there was a span of 9 bases. The CDR3 DNA is TGTGCCAGCAGTGATCCGGGTTGGCATTTT. Encoded protein: CASSDPGWHF.

This sequence joins TRBV11-2 and TRBJ1-2; no reliable D call. V lost 1 base, J lost 3 bases, and 15 bases lay in between. The CDR3 covers 16 residues. Germline V CDR1 and CDR2: SGHAT, FQNNGV. The CDR3 region has the DNA TGTGCCAGCAGCTTAGCGGGTAATATGCGACACTATGGCTACACCTTC. This codes for CASSLAGNMRHYGYTF.

This clone occurred a few times. The chain combines TRBV6-2 or TRBV6-3 with TRBJ1-2; maybe TRBD1 (5 bases). V lost 0 bases, J lost 7 bases, and 9 bases lay in between. The CDR3 length is 13 residues. Germline V gives CDR1 MNHEY, CDR2 SVGEGT. The CDR3 spells CASSYSGGVGYTF. CDR3 bases: TGTGCCAGCAGTTACTCGGGGGGTGTTGGCTACACCTTC.

This chain joins TRBV30 and TRBJ1-3; possible D gene TRBD1, 5 bases. The germline V gene encodes CDR1 GTSNPN and CDR2 SVGIG (reference sequence). V was cut by 3 bases and J by 8 bases, with 17 bases left in between. The length of the CDR3 is 14 residues. CDR3 sequence reads: CAWRFNGGGDTIYF. Here the CDR3 DNA reads TGTGCCTGGAGATTCAACGGGGGTGGGGACACCATATATTTT.

The chain links TRBV30 to TRBJ1-1, with D perhaps matching TRBD1 (6 bases). The CDR3 runs 13 residues. Germline lookup yields CDR1 GTSNPN and CDR2 SVGIG (reference sequence). Trimming left V 3 bases short and J 9 bases short, with 17 bases between. DNA for the CDR3: TGTGCCTGGAGCCCGGGTGGGGGGGCGAAAGCTTTCTTT. This gives the protein CAWSPGGGAKAFF.